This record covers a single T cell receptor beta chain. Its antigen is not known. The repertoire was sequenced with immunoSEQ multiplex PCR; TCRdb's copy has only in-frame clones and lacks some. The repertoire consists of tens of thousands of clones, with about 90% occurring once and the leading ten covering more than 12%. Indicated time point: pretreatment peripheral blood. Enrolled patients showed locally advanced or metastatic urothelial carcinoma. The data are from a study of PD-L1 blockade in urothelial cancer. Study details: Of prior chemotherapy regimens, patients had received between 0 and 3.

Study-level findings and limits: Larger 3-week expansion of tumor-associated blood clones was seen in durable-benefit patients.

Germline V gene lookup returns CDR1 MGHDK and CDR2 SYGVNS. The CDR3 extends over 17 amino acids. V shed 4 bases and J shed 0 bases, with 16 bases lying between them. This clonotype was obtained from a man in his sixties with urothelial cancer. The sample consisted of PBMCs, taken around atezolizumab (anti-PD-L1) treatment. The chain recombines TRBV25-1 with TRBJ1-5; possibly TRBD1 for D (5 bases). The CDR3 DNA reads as TGTGCCAGCAGTGGACAGCTCCGAGTTAATAGCAATCAGCCCCAGCATTTT. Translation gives CASSGQLRVNSNQPQHF.